One and the same sample provided the 18 T cell receptor beta chains below, sequenced in a study of T cell repertoires in cytomegalovirus infection. TCRdb reanalysed the reads using MiXCR and keeps one entry per CDR3 protein. The sample includes approximately 400,000 distinct CDR3 sequences, around 32% of them seen just once. The sample consisted of PBMCs. The receptors stem from a human donor in good health (CMV status not recorded). Some clones in this sample may be carry-over from other donors' samples.

This chain's CDR3 is CASSYRLRGERSYEQYF. The CDR3 bases are TGTGCCAGCAGTTACCGGCTAAGGGGAGAGAGATCCTACGAGCAGTACTTC. The chain employs TRBV6-2 or TRBV6-3 and TRBJ2-7; the D gene could be TRBD1 or TRBD2 (5 bases each). Germline assignment: CDR1 MNHEY and CDR2 SVGEGT. The CDR3 contains 17 residues. The V gene lost 2 bases and the J gene lost 1 base, with 18 bases spanning the gap.

There are many counts of this clonotype. The chain uses TRBV4-3 and TRBJ1-2, with 8 bases lining up with TRBD1. Trimming at V came to 1 base and at J to 8 bases, leaving 3 bases not matched to a gene. Germline CDR1 reads LGHNA; CDR2 reads YSLEER. The CDR3 has 13 residues. CDR3 sequence (DNA): TGCGCCAGCAGCCAAGCAGGGGGCGAGGGCTACACCTTC. Its protein product is CASSQAGGEGYTF.

V gene TRBV7-9 combines with J gene TRBJ2-2; 9 nucleotides align to TRBD2. With V trimmed by 5 bases and J by 1 base, 8 bases remained unmatched. The CDR3 covers 17 residues. The germline CDR1 and CDR2 sequences are SEHNR and FQNEAQ (reference sequence). The CDR3 bases are TGTGCCAGCAGCCGCGAGAGACTAGCGGAGAACACCGGGGAGCTGTTTTTT. Translated: CASSRERLAENTGELFF.

This clonotype was counted at least ten times. The chain couples TRBV7-2 to TRBJ1-1, with 8 bases that match TRBD1. V lost 2 bases to trimming and J lost 4 bases; unmatched junction nucleotides: 9. The CDR3 contains 16 residues. Germline CDR1 and CDR2: SGHTA and FQGNSA. CDR3: CASSLQGARVSTEAFF. Here the CDR3 DNA reads TGTGCCAGCAGCTTACAGGGGGCGCGGGTGAGCACTGAAGCTTTCTTT.

The rearrangement links TRBV29-1 to TRBJ2-7, with 9 bases that match TRBD1. The germline V gene has CDR1 SQVTM and CDR2 ANQGSEA. The length of the CDR3 is 14 residues. Germline trimming cut 5 bases from V and 2 bases from J; bases unmatched to any gene: 7. The CDR3 DNA reads as TGCAGCGTTACCCGGGACAGGGAACCCTACGAGCAGTACTTC. Translation: CSVTRDREPYEQYF.

This clonotype was observed many times. This chain connects TRBV12-3 or TRBV12-4 to TRBJ2-6; D remains ambiguous. CDR3 length equals 13 residues. V was trimmed by 5 bases and J by 4 bases, leaving 6 bases between them. The CDR3 coding sequence is TGTGCCAGCAGTCACACGGGGGCCAACGTCCTGACTTTC. Translation gives CASSHTGANVLTF.

This clonotype has at least ten counts. The V and J genes are TRBV7-2 and TRBJ1-5; D gene uncertain. Germline V CDR1 and CDR2: SGHTA, FQGNSA. Trimming took 1 base from V and 4 from J, leaving 11 bases between them. The CDR3 loop spans 15 amino acids. CDR3 nucleotides: TGTGCCAGCAGCTTAGAAACCTATAGTAATCAGCCCCAGCATTTT. Amino acids: CASSLETYSNQPQHF.

This clonotype was picked up a small number of times. The rearrangement uses TRBV10-3 and TRBJ2-1; D perhaps matches TRBD1 (6 bases). CDR1 ENHRY and CDR2 SYGVKD come from the germline V gene. Trimming stripped 5 bases from V and 10 bases from J, with 12 bases between. The CDR3 consists of 12 residues. As DNA, the CDR3 is TGTGCCATCAGTTCTCCGGGACAAGAGCAGTTCTTC. Translation gives CAISSPGQEQFF.

This clonotype came up a few times. V and J are TRBV7-8 and TRBJ2-5; D is uncertain. Germline-derived CDR1 and CDR2 are SGHVS and FQNEAQ. The V end was cut by 5 bases, the J end by 0 bases, with 19 bases between. CDR3 size: 17 residues. CDR3 protein: CASSVYPDKTYQETQYF. The CDR3 DNA reads TGTGCCAGCAGCGTCTATCCGGATAAGACCTACCAAGAGACCCAGTACTTC.

The chain has TRBV20-1 and TRBJ2-4; 13 positions match TRBD2. The junction had 9 bases not matched to a gene; V was cut back by 6 bases and J by 7 bases. The germline V gene has CDR1 DFQATT and CDR2 SNEGSKA (reference sequence). CDR3 length equals 15 residues. The CDR3 DNA reads TGCAGTGCCCTCCCGACTAGCGGGGGGATGAACATTCAGTACTTC. Amino acid sequence: CSALPTSGGMNIQYF.

V is TRBV18 and J is TRBJ2-1, with 12 bases that match TRBD1. From germline, CDR1 is KGHSH and CDR2 LQKENI. Losses at the gene ends were 2 bases for V and 3 bases for J; bases not matched to a gene: 11. The CDR3 spans 19 residues. CDR3 residues: CASSPGGTGGGKVYNEQFF. The CDR3 coding sequence is TGTGCCAGCTCACCAGGCGGGACAGGGGGCGGAAAAGTCTACAATGAGCAGTTCTTC. The full variable domain, with the rest looked up from reference TRBV18 and TRBJ2-1, is NAGVMQNPRHLVRRRGQEARLRCSPMKGHSHVYWYRQLPEEGLKFMVYLQKENIIDESGMPKERFSAEFPKEGPSILRIQQVVRGDSAAYFCASSPGGTGGGKVYNEQFFGPGTRLTVL.

The V and J genes are TRBV7-3 and TRBJ2-2; perhaps TRBD2 as D (6 bases). Between the trimmed V and J ends, which lost 2 bases and 6 bases, there was a span of 7 bases. CDR1 is SGHTA and CDR2 is FQGTGA in the germline V gene. This CDR3 contains 13 residues. The CDR3 coding sequence is TGTGCCAGCAGCTTATGGAGGGCCGGGGAGCTGTTTTTT. Encoded protein: CASSLWRAGELFF.

Turning to this clonotype: This sequence may be a read error, since a much larger clone differs from it by one base. This chain connects TRBV6-1 to TRBJ1-6, with 9 bases aligning to TRBD1. This CDR3 contains 15 residues. Germline CDR1 reads MNHNS; CDR2 reads SASEGT. In DNA, the CDR3 is TGTGACAGCGACCGGGACAGGGACAAGGGCGGGGCCCTCCACTTT. Its protein is CDSDRDRDKGGALHF.

A few counts support this clonotype. V usage is TRBV5-6 and J usage is TRBJ2-1; 7 nucleotides agree with TRBD1. Germline assignment: CDR1 SGHDT and CDR2 YYEEEE. The CDR3 loop spans 14 amino acids. The J segment lost 5 bases and the V segment lost 1 base, leaving 3 bases of the junction unmatched. CDR3 DNA sequence: TGTGCCAGCAGCTTGAGGGGGCCCGACAATGAGCAGTTCTTC. This sequence encodes CASSLRGPDNEQFF. The entire variable domain, with the rest obtained from reference TRBV5-6 and TRBJ2-1, is as follows: DAGVTQSPTHLIKTRGQQVTLRCSPKSGHDTVSWYQQALGQGPQFIFQYYEEEERQRGNFPDRFSGHQFPNYSSELNVNALLLGDSALYLCASSLRGPDNEQFFGPGTRLTVL.

The chain carries TRBV6-5 and TRBJ1-1, with 9 bases fitting TRBD1. Germline V lookup: CDR1 MNHEY, CDR2 SVGAGI. The CDR3 extends over 12 amino acids. V lost 5 bases to trimming and J lost 12 bases; unmatched junction nucleotides: 7. The CDR3 DNA sequence: TGTGCCAGCAGTACAGGGACAGGGAATCCTTTCTTT. Translation gives CASSTGTGNPFF.

This CDR3 reads CRVRVDNEAFF. In nucleotides, the CDR3 is TGCAGAGTTAGAGTGGACAATGAAGCTTTCTTT. J is TRBJ1-1 and V is TRBV29-1, with a weak D call TRBD1 (5 bases). CDR3 size: 11 residues. Germline CDR1 is SQVTM and CDR2 is ANQGSEA.

The rearrangement joins TRBV10-3 to TRBJ2-7; D perhaps matches TRBD2 (5 bases). From germline, CDR1 is ENHRY and CDR2 SYGVKD. The V and J ends lost 3 bases and 0 bases respectively, with 12 bases between them. The CDR3 covers 15 residues. The CDR3 DNA reads TGTGCCATCAGTGAAGAGGGTTTTGCCTCCTACGAGCAGTACTTC. Translating gives CAISEEGFASYEQYF.

The rearrangement joins TRBV19 to TRBJ2-4; TRBD1 aligns across 9 bases. The CDR3 has 16 residues. V was pared by 5 bases and J by 0 bases, with 5 bases of the junction left unmatched. CDR1 is LNHDA, CDR2 SQIVND, per germline (reference sequence). The CDR3 sequence: CASSPGQGIAKNIQYF. In DNA, the CDR3 is TGTGCCAGTAGTCCCGGACAGGGGATAGCCAAAAACATTCAGTACTTC.